A selection of T cell receptor beta chains follows, all from one sample in a study of identical twins. TCRdb recomputed calls from the 5' RACE reads with MiXCR, one row per CDR3 protein. The table has hundreds of thousands of distinct CDR3 sequences, under 25% seen once. The sample was also reused in another study, on yellow fever vaccine responses in identical twins.

The sample consisted of CD4+ T cells sorted from blood. Receptors were obtained from a young woman in good health. Both conserved end residues are part of each CDR3. Fields, in order: clone size, J gene, V gene, D gene, CDR3 DNA, CDR3 protein. The D gene is left open where the match is weak. Some rows mark clone size as missing; the rest say once, few, many or name a class of expanded clone.

.	TRBJ2-7	TRBV20-1	TRBD2	TGCAGTGCCTGGACTAGCGGGAGATACGAGCAGTACTTC	CSAWTSGRYEQYF
many	TRBJ2-2	TRBV12-3/TRBV12-4	.	TGTGCCAGCAGTTTCCAGGGGAACACCGGGGAGCTGTTTTTT	CASSFQGNTGELFF
few	TRBJ2-1	TRBV7-2	TRBD2	TGTGCCAGCAGCAAATCTAGCGGGGGGCTGCCCAATGAGCAGTTCTTC	CASSKSSGGLPNEQFF
.	TRBJ2-7	TRBV11-2	.	TGTGCCAGCTCCCCTGACGAGTTCTCCTACGAGCAGTACTTC	CASSPDEFSYEQYF
.	TRBJ2-2	TRBV18	.	TGTGCCAGCTCACCACGGCGAATGAACACCGGGGAGCTGTTTTTT	CASSPRRMNTGELFF
many	TRBJ2-1	TRBV29-1	TRBD2	TGCAGCGTGAGGACTAGCGGGACGCCTAGTACCTGGCAGTTCTTC	CSVRTSGTPSTWQFF
.	TRBJ2-3	TRBV19	.	TGTGCCAGTAGTTTGGCAGCGGACACAGATACGCAGTATTTT	CASSLAADTDTQYF
.	TRBJ2-7	TRBV11-2	.	TGTGCCAGCAGCTGGGCGTCTGGGTCATACGAGCAGTACTTC	CASSWASGSYEQYF
.	TRBJ2-1	TRBV10-3	.	TGTGCCATCAGTCGGGACTTGTACAATGAGCAGTTCTTC	CAISRDLYNEQFF
.	TRBJ1-1	TRBV7-9	TRBD1	TGTGCCAGCAGCAAACCCGGGACAGGGAACACTGAAGCTTTCTTT	CASSKPGTGNTEAFF
.	TRBJ2-1	TRBV2	.	TGTGCCAGCAGGGAGAACTCCTACAATGAGCAGTTCTTC	CASRENSYNEQFF
.	TRBJ2-7	TRBV5-5	.	TGTGCCAGCAGCTTGTTAGGGAGTCTGGGTTACGAGCAGTACTTC	CASSLLGSLGYEQYF
.	TRBJ2-1	TRBV29-1	TRBD2	TGCAGCGTTGAAAGAAGTCCGGGGGGGCCCGGCAATGAGCAGTTCTTC	CSVERSPGGPGNEQFF
.	TRBJ1-4	TRBV6-5	.	TGTGCCAGCAGTTCGCAACCCGCAACTAATGAAAAACTGTTTTTT	CASSSQPATNEKLFF
few	TRBJ2-2	TRBV19	TRBD2	TGTGCCAGTGCCTTTTTGGGGGGGACCGGGGAGCTGTTTTTT	CASAFLGGTGELFF
.	TRBJ1-1	TRBV10-3	.	TGTGCCATCAGTGATACGATTTCTGAAGCTTTCTTT	CAISDTISEAFF
.	TRBJ2-2	TRBV12-3/TRBV12-4	TRBD2	TGTGCCAGCAGACCTAGCGGAGGCTACGCCGGGGAGCTGTTTTTT	CASRPSGGYAGELFF
few	TRBJ2-1	TRBV20-1	.	TGCAGTGCTTTAACGACTCCGGAGCAGTTCTTC	CSALTTPEQFF
.	TRBJ2-3	TRBV3-1	.	TGTGCCAGCAGCCAAACTGCAGATACGCAGTATTTT	CASSQTADTQYF
few	TRBJ2-3	TRBV5-1	.	TGCGCCAGCAGCTTGGGACAGACCACTAGCACAGATACGCAGTATTTT	CASSLGQTTSTDTQYF
.	TRBJ2-6	TRBV6-2/TRBV6-3	TRBD1	TGTGCCAGCAGTGGCCCGGGACAGTTTTTCTCTGGGGCCAACGTCCTGACTTTC	CASSGPGQFFSGANVLTF
few	TRBJ2-2	TRBV5-5	TRBD2	TGTGCCAGCAGTGCACTAGCGATCACCGGGGAGCTGTTTTTT	CASSALAITGELFF
.	TRBJ2-1	TRBV5-6	.	TGTGCCAGCAGCTCCGGGCCTGACAATGAGCAGTTCTTC	CASSSGPDNEQFF
few	TRBJ1-5	TRBV3-1	TRBD1	TGTGCCAGCAGCCAGACAGGGGGCTTTAGCAATCAGCCCCAGCATTTT	CASSQTGGFSNQPQHF
few	TRBJ2-1	TRBV10-3	TRBD2	TGTGCCATCAGTGGCCGGGTTAGGGGACTAGCGAACAATGAGCAGTTCTTC	CAISGRVRGLANNEQFF
once	TRBJ2-5	TRBV11-3	.	TGTGCCAGCAGCTTCCCCCGGGACACGAAAGAGACCCAGTACTTC	CASSFPRDTKETQYF
.	TRBJ1-3	TRBV12-3/TRBV12-4	.	TGTGCCAGCAGTGCGACATTTACAGGAAACACCATATATTTT	CASSATFTGNTIYF
.	TRBJ2-1	TRBV7-8	TRBD2	TGTGCCAGCAGCTTGGTCGTAGCGGGAGGGTACAATGAGCAGTTCTTC	CASSLVVAGGYNEQFF
.	TRBJ2-5	TRBV10-3	.	TGTGCCATCAGAAGGGGACTGAATCAAGAGACCCAGTACTTC	CAIRRGLNQETQYF
few	TRBJ1-3	TRBV12-3/TRBV12-4	.	TGTGCCAGCAGTTTAACCCAGACCGCAAACACCATATATTTT	CASSLTQTANTIYF
few	TRBJ2-7	TRBV18	.	TGTGCCAGCTCACTCCCACGATCCTACGAGCAGTACTTC	CASSLPRSYEQYF
few	TRBJ2-3	TRBV4-1	.	TGCGCCAGCAGCATCTACTCGGGCACAGATACGCAGTATTTT	CASSIYSGTDTQYF
few	TRBJ2-6	TRBV28	.	TGTGCCAGCAGTTTAGATCCGCCCGGAGACTCTGGGGCCAACGTCCTGACTTTC	CASSLDPPGDSGANVLTF